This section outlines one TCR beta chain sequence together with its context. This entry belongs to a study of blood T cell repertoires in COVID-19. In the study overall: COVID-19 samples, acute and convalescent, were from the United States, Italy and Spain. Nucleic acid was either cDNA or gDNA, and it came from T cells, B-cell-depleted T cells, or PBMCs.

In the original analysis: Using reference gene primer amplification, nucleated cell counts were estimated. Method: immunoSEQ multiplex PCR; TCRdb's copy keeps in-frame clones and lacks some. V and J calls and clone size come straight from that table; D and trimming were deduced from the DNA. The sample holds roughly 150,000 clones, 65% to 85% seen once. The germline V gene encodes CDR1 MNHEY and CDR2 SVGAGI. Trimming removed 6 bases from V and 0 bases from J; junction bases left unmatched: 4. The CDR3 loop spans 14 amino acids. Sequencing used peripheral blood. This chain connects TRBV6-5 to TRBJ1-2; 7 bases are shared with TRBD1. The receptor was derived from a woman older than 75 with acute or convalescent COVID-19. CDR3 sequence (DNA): TGTGCCAGCAGCAGGGACAGTTCTAACTATGGCTACACCTTC. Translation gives CASSRDSSNYGYTF.